This entry is about one TCR beta chain. Its antigen is unidentified. The ends were cut back, 4 bases at V and 5 bases at J, with 14 bases in the middle. Germline V gives CDR1 SGHDN, CDR2 FVKESK. The CDR3 length is 14 residues. This sample was included in a study of T cell repertoires in cytomegalovirus infection. As for the study in general: Public TCR beta signatures marked donors with CMV infection and the matching HLA. Study results and caveats: The response measured ex vivo was dominated by TCR beta clonotypes (HLA-C-restricted and CMV-specific). Carriers of CMV plus the relevant HLA were identified by cumulative public TCR beta family frequency.

TCRdb reprocessed the reads with MiXCR, giving one entry per CDR3 protein. The sample lists about 180,000 distinct CDR3 sequences, 15% to 20% occurring once. The origin of this receptor is a human donor in good health (CMV status not recorded). Some clones in this sample may be carry-over from other donors' samples. Specimen: CD8+ T cells from PBMCs. The chain has TRBV14 and TRBJ1-1; TRBD1 is a possible D gene (5 bases). The CDR3 loop is CASSRVVGGTEAFF. In DNA form, the CDR3 reads TGTGCCAGCAGCCGCGTAGTGGGGGGGACTGAAGCTTTCTTT.